This T cell receptor (beta chain) was identified in a study of T cell responses to AZD1222 COVID-19 vaccine. Clones were sequenced by immunoSEQ multiplex PCR, and TCRdb holds only the in-frame ones, with some missing. The top ten hold 3.5% to 4.5% of the sample, which has nearly 110,000 clones, 87% seen once. This CDR3 region has 16 residues. Germline assignment: CDR1 SGHRS and CDR2 YFSETQ. With V trimmed by 0 bases and J by 7 bases, 9 bases remained unmatched. The chain employs TRBV5-1 and TRBJ1-4; the match to TRBD1 covers 7 bases. The receptor was derived from an adult in good health. Source: peripheral blood, taken on day 0 of AZD1222 vaccination. The CDR3 is CASSLGQGGKAEKLFF. The CDR3 coding sequence is TGCGCCAGCAGCTTGGGACAGGGAGGCAAAGCTGAAAAACTGTTTTTT.